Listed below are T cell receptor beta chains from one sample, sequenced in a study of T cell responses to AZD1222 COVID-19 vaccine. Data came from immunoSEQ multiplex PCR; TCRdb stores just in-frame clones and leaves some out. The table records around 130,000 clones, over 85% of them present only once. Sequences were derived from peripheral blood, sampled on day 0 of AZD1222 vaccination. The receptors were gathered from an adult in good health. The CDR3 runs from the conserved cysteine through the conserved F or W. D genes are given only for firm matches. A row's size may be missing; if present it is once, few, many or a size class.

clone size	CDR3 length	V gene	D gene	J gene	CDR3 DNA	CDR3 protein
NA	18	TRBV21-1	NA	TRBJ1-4	TGTGCCAGCAGCAAAGGCACAACGGGTGACAGGGTAAATGAAAAACTGTTTTTT	CASSKGTTGDRVNEKLFF
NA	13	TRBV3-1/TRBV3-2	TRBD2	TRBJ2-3	TGTGCCAGCAGACGGGGGGGAGGAGATACGCAGTATTTT	CASRRGGGDTQYF
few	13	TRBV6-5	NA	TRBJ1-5	TGTGCCAGCACCAGGGACCGAAATCAGCCCCAGCATTTT	CASTRDRNQPQHF
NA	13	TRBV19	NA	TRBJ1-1	TGTGCCAGTAGTATTTTTGGGCAGGGCGAAGCTTTCTTT	CASSIFGQGEAFF
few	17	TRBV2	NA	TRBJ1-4	TGTGCCAGCAGTGAACTCTCTGGTAGGGCATCTAATGAAAAACTGTTTTTT	CASSELSGRASNEKLFF
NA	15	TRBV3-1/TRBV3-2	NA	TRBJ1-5	TGTGCCAGCAGCCAAGAGGGCGAAGGGGGGCCGCCCCAGCATTTT	CASSQEGEGGPPQHF
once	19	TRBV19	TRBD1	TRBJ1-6	TGTGCCAGTACCAGACCGGGACAGGGTTCTAGCTCCTATAATTCACCCCTCCACTTT	CASTRPGQGSSSYNSPLHF
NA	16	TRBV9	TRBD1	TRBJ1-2	TGTGCCAGCAGCGGGACGGGACAGGGGGCTGACTATGGCTACACCTTC	CASSGTGQGADYGYTF
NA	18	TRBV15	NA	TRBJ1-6	TGTGCCACCAGAGGGGAGTTAATGGGACCGTCGGAGGGTTCACCCCTCCACTTT	CATRGELMGPSEGSPLHF
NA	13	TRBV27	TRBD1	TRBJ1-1	TGTGCCAGCAGTTGGACAGGGAACACTGAAGCTTTCTTT	CASSWTGNTEAFF
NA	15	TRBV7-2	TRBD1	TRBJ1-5	TGTGCCAGCAGATATTCGGCAGGGGGGAATCAGCCCCAGCATTTT	CASRYSAGGNQPQHF
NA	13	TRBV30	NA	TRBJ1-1	TGTGCCTGGAGTGTATTAGGGTTCTCTGAAGCTTTCTTT	CAWSVLGFSEAFF
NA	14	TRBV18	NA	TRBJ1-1	TGTGCCAGCTCACGAAGCAGGGAGAACACTGAAGCTTTCTTT	CASSRSRENTEAFF
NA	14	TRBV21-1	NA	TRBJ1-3	TGTGCCAGCAGCGACAGGAAGAAGGGAAACACCATATATTTT	CASSDRKKGNTIYF
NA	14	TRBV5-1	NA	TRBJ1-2	TGCGCCAGCAGCGCCGGACAGTCTAACTATGGCTACACCTTC	CASSAGQSNYGYTF
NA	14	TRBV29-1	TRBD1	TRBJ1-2	TGCAGCGTTGGGGGACAGGGACGGAGCTATGGCTACACCTTC	CSVGGQGRSYGYTF
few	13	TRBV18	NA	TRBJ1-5	TGTGCCAGCTCACCAAATACCAATCAGCCCCAGCATTTT	CASSPNTNQPQHF
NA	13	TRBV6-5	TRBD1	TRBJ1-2	TGTGCCAGCTCTTCGGGACAGGGGAGGGGCTACACCTTC	CASSSGQGRGYTF
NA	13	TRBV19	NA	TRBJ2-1	TGTGCCAGTAGTCCAACCGGGACCCCCGAGCAGTTCTTC	CASSPTGTPEQFF
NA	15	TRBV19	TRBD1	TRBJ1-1	TGTGCCAGTAGTCCTGTGAGGGACAGTAACACTGAAGCTTTCTTT	CASSPVRDSNTEAFF
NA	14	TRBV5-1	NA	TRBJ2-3	TGCGCCAGCAGCCCCGGACGGGACACAGATACGCAGTATTTT	CASSPGRDTDTQYF
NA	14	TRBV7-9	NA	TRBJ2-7	TGTGCCAGCAGCTTAGCTGGGTTCGAGTTCGAGCAGTACTTC	CASSLAGFEFEQYF
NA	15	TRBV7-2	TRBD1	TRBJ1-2	TGTGCCAGCAGCAGTTACACCGGGACAGCATATGGCTACACCTTC	CASSSYTGTAYGYTF
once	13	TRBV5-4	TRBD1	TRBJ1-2	TGTGCCAGCAGCCAACAGGGGCTCTGGGGCTACACCTTC	CASSQQGLWGYTF
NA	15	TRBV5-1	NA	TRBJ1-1	TGCGCCAGCAGCTTGCGGTCTGTGGGGAGCACTGAAGCTTTCTTT	CASSLRSVGSTEAFF
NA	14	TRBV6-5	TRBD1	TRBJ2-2	TGTGCCAGCCAGGGATACAGGGGCACCGGGGAGCTGTTTTTT	CASQGYRGTGELFF